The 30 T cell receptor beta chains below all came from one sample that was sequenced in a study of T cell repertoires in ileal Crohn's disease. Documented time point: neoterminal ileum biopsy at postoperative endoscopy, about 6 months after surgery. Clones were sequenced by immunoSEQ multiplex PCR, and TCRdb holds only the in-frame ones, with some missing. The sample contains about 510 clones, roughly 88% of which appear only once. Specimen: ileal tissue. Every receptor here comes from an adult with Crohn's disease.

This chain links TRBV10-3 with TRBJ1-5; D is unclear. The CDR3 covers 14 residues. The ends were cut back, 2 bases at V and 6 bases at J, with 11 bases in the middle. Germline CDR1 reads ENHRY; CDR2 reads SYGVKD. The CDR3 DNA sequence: TGTGCCATCAGTGAGGGGGTAAATAGTCAGCCCCAGCATTTT. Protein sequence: CAISEGVNSQPQHF.

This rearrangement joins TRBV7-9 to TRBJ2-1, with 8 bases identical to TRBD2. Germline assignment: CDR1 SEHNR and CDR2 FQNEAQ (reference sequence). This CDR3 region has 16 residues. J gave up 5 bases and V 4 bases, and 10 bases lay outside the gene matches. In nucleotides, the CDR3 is TGTGCCAGCAGCTCACTAGGGTCGGGGGGGCACAATGAGCAGTTCTTC. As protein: CASSSLGSGGHNEQFF.

The CDR3 nucleotides are TGCAGTGCACCTAGGGAGGAGAGCCTCCACTTT. It translates to CSAPREESLHF. The chain combines TRBV20-1 with TRBJ1-6, with D unclear. Trimming cost V 6 bases and J 15 bases, with 15 bases left between them. The CDR3 consists of 11 residues. CDR1 is DFQATT, CDR2 SNEGSKA, per germline (reference sequence).

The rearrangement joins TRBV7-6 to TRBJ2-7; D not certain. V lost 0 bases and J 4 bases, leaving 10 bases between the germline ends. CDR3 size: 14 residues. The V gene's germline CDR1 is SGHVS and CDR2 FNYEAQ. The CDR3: CASSLAPSEYEQYV. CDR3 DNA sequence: TGTGCCAGCAGCTTAGCGCCATCGGAATACGAGCAGTACGTC.

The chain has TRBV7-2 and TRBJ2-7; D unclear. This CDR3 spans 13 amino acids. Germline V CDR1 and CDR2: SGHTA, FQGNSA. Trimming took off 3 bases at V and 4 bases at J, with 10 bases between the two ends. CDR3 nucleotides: TGTGCCAGCAGCTTTGGAAGGCAATACGAGCAGTACTTC. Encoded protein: CASSFGRQYEQYF.

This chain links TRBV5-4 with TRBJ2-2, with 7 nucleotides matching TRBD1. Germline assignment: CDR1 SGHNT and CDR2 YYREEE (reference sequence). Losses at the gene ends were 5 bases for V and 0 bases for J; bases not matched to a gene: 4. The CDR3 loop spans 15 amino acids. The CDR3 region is CASSTDRANTGELFF. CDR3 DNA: TGTGCCAGCAGTACCGACAGGGCGAACACCGGGGAGCTGTTTTTT.

CDR3 amino acids: CASRRTGNEGYTF. The DNA of the CDR3 is TGTGCCAGCAGGCGTACAGGGAATGAGGGCTACACCTTC. This chain joins TRBV6-1 and TRBJ1-2; D might be TRBD1 (6 bases). There are 13 residues in the CDR3. Trimming took 6 bases from V and 8 from J, leaving 16 bases between them. Germline lookup yields CDR1 MNHNS and CDR2 SASEGT.

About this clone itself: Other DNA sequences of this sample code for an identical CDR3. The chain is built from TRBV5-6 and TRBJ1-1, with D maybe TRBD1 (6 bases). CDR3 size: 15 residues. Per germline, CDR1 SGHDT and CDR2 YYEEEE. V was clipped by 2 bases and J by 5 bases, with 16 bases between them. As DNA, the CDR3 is TGTGCCAGCAGCTTTTCTCCAGGGGAATTGACTGAAGCTTTCTTT. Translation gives CASSFSPGELTEAFF.

This chain's CDR3 is CASSQPQGAQNSPLHF. The CDR3, as DNA: TGTGCCAGCAGCCAACCTCAGGGGGCGCAGAATTCACCCCTCCACTTT. The chain combines TRBV7-8 with TRBJ1-6; 8 nucleotides line up with TRBD1. Germline V gene sequence: CDR1 SGHVS, CDR2 FQNEAQ. V lost 5 bases to trimming and J lost 7 bases; unmatched junction nucleotides: 10. This CDR3 region has 16 residues.

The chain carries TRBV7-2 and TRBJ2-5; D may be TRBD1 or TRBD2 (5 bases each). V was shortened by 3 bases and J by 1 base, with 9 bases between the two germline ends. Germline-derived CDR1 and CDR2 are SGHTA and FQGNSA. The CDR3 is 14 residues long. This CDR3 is CASSFGGPQETQYF. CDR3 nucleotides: TGTGCCAGCAGCTTTGGGGGACCCCAAGAGACCCAGTACTTC.

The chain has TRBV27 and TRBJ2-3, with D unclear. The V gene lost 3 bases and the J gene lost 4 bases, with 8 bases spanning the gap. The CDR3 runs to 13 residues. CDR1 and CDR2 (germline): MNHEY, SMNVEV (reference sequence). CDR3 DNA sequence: TGTGCCAGCAGTTTGGTGGGTGCAGATACGCAGTATTTT. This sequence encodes CASSLVGADTQYF.

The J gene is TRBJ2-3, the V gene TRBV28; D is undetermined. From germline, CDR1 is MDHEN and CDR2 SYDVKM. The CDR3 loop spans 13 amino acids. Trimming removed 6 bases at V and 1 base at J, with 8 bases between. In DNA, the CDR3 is TGTGCCAGCAGCTCGGACCGCACAGATACGCAGTATTTT. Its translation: CASSSDRTDTQYF.

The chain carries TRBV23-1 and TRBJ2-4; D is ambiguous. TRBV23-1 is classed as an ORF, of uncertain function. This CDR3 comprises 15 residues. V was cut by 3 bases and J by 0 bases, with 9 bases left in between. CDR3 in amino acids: CASSHIHLAKNIQYF. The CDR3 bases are TGCGCCAGCAGTCATATTCACCTAGCCAAAAACATTCAGTACTTC.

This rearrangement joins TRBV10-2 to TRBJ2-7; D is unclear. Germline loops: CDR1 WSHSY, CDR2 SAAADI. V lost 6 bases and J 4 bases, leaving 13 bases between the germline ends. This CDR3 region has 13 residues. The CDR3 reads CASSPAPTYEQYV. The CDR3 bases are TGCGCCAGCAGCCCCGCCCCAACTTACGAGCAGTACGTC.

DNA for the CDR3: TGTGCCAGCTCACCGCTAGCGCAGGCCCCGAACACCGGGGAGCTGTTTTTT. Translating it yields CASSPLAQAPNTGELFF. This chain uses TRBV18 with TRBJ2-2; tentative D call: TRBD2 (6 bases). This CDR3 spans 17 amino acids. CDR1 is KGHSH and CDR2 is LQKENI in the germline V gene. V was cut by 3 bases and J by 0 bases, with 14 bases left in between.

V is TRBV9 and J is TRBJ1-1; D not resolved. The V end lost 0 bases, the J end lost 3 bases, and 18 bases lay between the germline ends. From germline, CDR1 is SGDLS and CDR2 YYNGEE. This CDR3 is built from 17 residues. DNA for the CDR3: TGTGCCAGCAGCGTAGATATCGGACCCTCATGGTACACTGAAGCTTTCTTT. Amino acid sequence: CASSVDIGPSWYTEAFF.

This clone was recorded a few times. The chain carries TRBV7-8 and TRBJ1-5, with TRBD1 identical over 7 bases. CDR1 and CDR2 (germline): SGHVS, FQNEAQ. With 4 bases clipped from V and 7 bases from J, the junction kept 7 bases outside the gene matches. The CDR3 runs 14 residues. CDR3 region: CASSSRTGSQPQHF. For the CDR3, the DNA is TGTGCCAGCAGCTCCCGGACAGGCTCCCAGCCCCAGCATTTT.

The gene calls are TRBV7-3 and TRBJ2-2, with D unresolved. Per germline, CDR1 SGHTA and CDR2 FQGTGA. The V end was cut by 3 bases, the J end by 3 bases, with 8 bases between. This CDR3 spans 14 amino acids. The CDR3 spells CASSFTPYTGELFF. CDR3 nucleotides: TGTGCCAGCAGCTTTACGCCCTACACCGGGGAGCTGTTTTTT.

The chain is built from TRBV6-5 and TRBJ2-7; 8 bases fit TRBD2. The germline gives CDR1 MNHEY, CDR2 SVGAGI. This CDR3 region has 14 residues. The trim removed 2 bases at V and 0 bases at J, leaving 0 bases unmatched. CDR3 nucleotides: TGTGCCAGCAGTTACGCGGGGGGCTCCTACGAGCAGTACTTC. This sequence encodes CASSYAGGSYEQYF.

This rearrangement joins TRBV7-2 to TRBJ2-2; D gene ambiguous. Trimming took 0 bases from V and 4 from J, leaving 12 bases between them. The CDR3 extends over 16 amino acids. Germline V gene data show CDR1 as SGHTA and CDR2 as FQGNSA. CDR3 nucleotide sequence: TGTGCCAGCAGCTTAGCTGGGTCACGAGGCACCGGGGAGCTGTTTTTT. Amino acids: CASSLAGSRGTGELFF.

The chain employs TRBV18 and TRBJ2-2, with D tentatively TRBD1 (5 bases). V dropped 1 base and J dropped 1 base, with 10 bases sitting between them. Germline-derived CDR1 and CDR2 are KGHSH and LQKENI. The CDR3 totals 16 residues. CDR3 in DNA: TGTGCCAGCTCACCACAACCAGGGATGAACACCGGGGAGCTGTTTTTT. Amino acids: CASSPQPGMNTGELFF.

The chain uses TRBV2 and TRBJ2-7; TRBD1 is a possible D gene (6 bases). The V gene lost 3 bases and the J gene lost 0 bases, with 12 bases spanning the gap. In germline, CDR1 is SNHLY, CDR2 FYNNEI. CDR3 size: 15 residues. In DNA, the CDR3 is TGTGCCAGCAGTGAGCGGTCAGGGGCCTCCTACGAGCAGTACTTC. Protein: CASSERSGASYEQYF.

The CDR3 reads CASSYRGSGYGYTF. CDR3 nucleotides: TGTGCCAGCAGTTACAGGGGGTCGGGCTATGGCTACACCTTC. This chain links TRBV27 with TRBJ1-2, with TRBD1 identical over 8 bases. Losses at the gene ends were 4 bases for V and 4 bases for J; bases not matched to a gene: 5. From germline, CDR1 is MNHEY and CDR2 SMNVEV (reference sequence). The CDR3 runs 14 residues.

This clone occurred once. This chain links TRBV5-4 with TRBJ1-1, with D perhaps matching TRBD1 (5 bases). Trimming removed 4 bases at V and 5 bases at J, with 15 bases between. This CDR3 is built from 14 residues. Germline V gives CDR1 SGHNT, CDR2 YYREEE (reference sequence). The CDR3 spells CASSPARERTEAFF. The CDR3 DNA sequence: TGTGCCAGCAGCCCGGCCAGGGAGCGGACTGAAGCTTTCTTT.

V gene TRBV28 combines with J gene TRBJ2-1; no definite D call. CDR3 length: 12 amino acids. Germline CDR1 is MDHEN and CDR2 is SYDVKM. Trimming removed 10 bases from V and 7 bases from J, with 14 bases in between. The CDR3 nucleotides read TGTGCCACCATAACCCCGGTGAATGAGCAGTTCTTC. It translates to CATITPVNEQFF.

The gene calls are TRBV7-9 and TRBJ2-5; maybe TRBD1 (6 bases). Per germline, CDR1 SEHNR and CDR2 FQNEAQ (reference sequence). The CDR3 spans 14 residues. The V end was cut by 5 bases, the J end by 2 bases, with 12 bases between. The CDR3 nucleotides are TGTGCCAGCAGCGATACAGGGCGGCAAGAGACCCAGTACTTC. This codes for CASSDTGRQETQYF.

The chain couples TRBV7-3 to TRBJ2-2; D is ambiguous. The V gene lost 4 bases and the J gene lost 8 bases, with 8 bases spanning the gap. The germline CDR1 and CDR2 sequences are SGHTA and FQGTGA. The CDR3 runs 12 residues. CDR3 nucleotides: TGTGCCAGCAGCTCGACGGTTGGGGAGCTGTTTTTT. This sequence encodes CASSSTVGELFF.

The CDR3 loop is CASSHGGAPTGELFF. CDR3 DNA sequence: TGCGCCAGCAGCCATGGTGGGGCGCCCACCGGGGAGCTGTTTTTT. The chain combines TRBV4-3 with TRBJ2-2; a weak D match, TRBD1 (5 bases). CDR1 LGHNA and CDR2 YSLEER come from the germline V gene. Trimming cost V 3 bases and J 4 bases, with 12 bases left between them. The CDR3 loop spans 15 amino acids.

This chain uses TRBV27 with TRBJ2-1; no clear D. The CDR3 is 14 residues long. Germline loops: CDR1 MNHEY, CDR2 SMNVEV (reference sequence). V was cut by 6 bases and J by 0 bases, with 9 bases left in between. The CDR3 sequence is CASRTISSYNEQFF. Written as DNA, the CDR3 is TGTGCCAGCAGGACCATAAGCTCCTACAATGAGCAGTTCTTC.

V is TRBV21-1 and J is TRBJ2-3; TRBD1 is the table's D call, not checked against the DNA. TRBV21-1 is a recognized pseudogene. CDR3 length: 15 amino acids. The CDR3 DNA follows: TGTGCCAGCAGGAAAAAAGGGGGAGACACAGATACGCAGTATTTT. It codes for CASRKKGGDTDTQYF.